Sequencing of this T cell receptor (beta chain) was carried out in a study of cytomegalovirus exposure and HLA in healthy donors. The study ran its PCR with 60 Vbeta and 13 Jbeta primers. Here immunoSEQ multiplex PCR was the method, and the copy in TCRdb shows in-frame clones only, minus some. The table has about 180,000 clones, approximately 77% seen once. Findings of the study overall: Indistinguishable V segments such as TRBV6-2 and TRBV6-3 were excluded.

Trimming stripped 5 bases from V and 5 bases from J, with 6 bases between. Germline CDR1 SEHNR, CDR2 FQNEAQ (reference sequence). CDR3 length: 11 residues. This clone was counted a few times. The antigen remains unidentified. Source material: PBMCs. The chain links TRBV7-9 to TRBJ2-5; no reliable D call. This TCR was recovered from a female donor in good health and CMV-seronegative. The CDR3 DNA sequence: TGTGCCAGCAGCGAGGTGGAGACCCAGTACTTC. The encoded protein is CASSEVETQYF. Supplemented by reference TRBV7-9 and TRBJ2-5, the full variable domain reads DTGVSQNPRHKITKRGQNVTFRCDPISEHNRLYWYRQTLGQGPEFLTYFQNEAQLEKSRLLSDRFSAERPKGSFSTLEIQRTEQGDSAMYLCASSEVETQYFGPGTRLLVL.